These 7 T cell receptor beta chains share one sample of origin, sequenced in a study of PD-L1 blockade in urothelial cancer. This table comes from immunoSEQ multiplex PCR, and its TCRdb copy is limited to in-frame clones, with some not included. The data contain more than 85,000 clones, around 90% of them seen just once; the ten biggest clones take up just over 0.9%. The sample was PBMCs, taken around atezolizumab (anti-PD-L1) treatment. The receptor set was obtained from a woman aged 80 or older with urothelial cancer.

The V gene is TRBV11-2, the J gene TRBJ2-1, with no clear D. V lost 0 bases and J 10 bases, leaving 4 bases between the germline ends. Germline lookup yields CDR1 SGHAT and CDR2 FQNNGV. The CDR3 extends over 11 amino acids. In DNA form, the CDR3 reads TGTGCCAGCAGCTTAGACTCGGAGCAGTTCTTC. Translated: CASSLDSEQFF.

This chain joins TRBV4-1 and TRBJ1-2; 7 positions match TRBD1. The CDR3 contains 15 residues. Unmatched junction bases numbered 7, after V lost 4 bases and J lost 2 bases. CDR1 and CDR2 from the germline V gene are MGHRA and YSYEKL. The CDR3 sequence: CASSPSDRRNYGYTF. In DNA, the CDR3 is TGCGCCAGCAGCCCGTCGGACAGGAGAAACTATGGCTACACCTTC.

This rearrangement joins TRBV9 to TRBJ1-4; no reliable D call. The V and J ends lost 4 bases and 0 bases respectively, with 13 bases between them. The CDR3 covers 16 residues. Germline CDR1 SGDLS, CDR2 YYNGEE. The CDR3 sequence: CASSPGKIATNEKLFF. The CDR3 nucleotides are TGTGCCAGCAGCCCGGGGAAGATTGCAACTAATGAAAAACTGTTTTTT.

This clone was seen only a few times. The identical CDR3 is also encoded by other nucleotide sequences in the sample. The chain is built from TRBV7-9 and TRBJ1-2, with a possible D match to TRBD1 (5 bases). The length of the CDR3 is 12 residues. CDR1 and CDR2 (germline): SEHNR, FQNEAQ (reference sequence). V lost 1 base to trimming and J lost 7 bases, with 7 bases between them. CDR3 sequence reads: CASSLGTGGYTF. The DNA of the CDR3 is TGTGCCAGCAGCTTAGGCACAGGTGGCTACACCTTC.

This chain connects TRBV25-1 to TRBJ2-1, with a possible D match to TRBD2 (5 bases). Germline V gives CDR1 MGHDK, CDR2 SYGVNS. This CDR3 is 14 amino acids long. V lost 6 bases, J lost 3 bases, and 12 bases lay in between. This CDR3 is CASSERGYYNEQFF. DNA for the CDR3: TGTGCCAGCAGCGAACGGGGTTACTACAATGAGCAGTTCTTC.

This chain connects TRBV7-8 to TRBJ2-1, with no clear D. Germline V gene lookup returns CDR1 SGHVS and CDR2 FQNEAQ. The CDR3 spans 13 residues. The V end lost 1 base, the J end lost 4 bases, and 5 bases lay between the germline ends. The DNA for the CDR3 is TGTGCCAGCAGCTTAGGGCAGTACAATGAGCAGTTCTTC. Amino acid sequence: CASSLGQYNEQFF.

The J gene is TRBJ2-7, the V gene TRBV28, with D hard to call. The germline gives CDR1 MDHEN, CDR2 SYDVKM. V was pared by 6 bases and J by 4 bases, with 13 bases between. The CDR3 is 13 residues long. CDR3 sequence (DNA): TGTGCCAGCAGCTCCCCCGCGCAATACGAGCAGTACTTC. Translating it yields CASSSPAQYEQYF.